This TCR beta chain was profiled in a study of T-cell reconstitution after alpha-beta-depleted transplantation in children. Unique molecular identifiers were built into the TCRbeta library. MiXCR was run by TCRdb on the PCR reads, yielding one entry per CDR3 protein. The table lists about 610,000 distinct CDR3 sequences, 10% to 13% of them singletons, with roughly 4% in the top ten. CDR3 length equals 15 residues. Per the germline V gene, CDR1 is SGDLS and CDR2 is YYNGEE. The ends lost 0 bases at V and 6 bases at J; junction bases unmatched: 4. The table lists this clonotype with many counts. The receptor was derived from a human donor who donated a stem cell graft to a child with acute myeloid leukemia. Source: PBMCs from the stem cell graft donor, taken from the stem cell graft. V and J are TRBV9 and TRBJ2-1; 9 bases are shared with TRBD2. CDR3 residues: CASSVASGAINEQFF. CDR3 sequence (DNA): TGTGCCAGCAGCGTAGCTAGCGGGGCTATCAATGAGCAGTTCTTC. The entire variable domain, with the rest obtained from reference TRBV9 and TRBJ2-1, is as follows: DSGVTQTPKHLITATGQRVTLRCSPRSGDLSVYWYQQSLDQGLQFLIQYYNGEERAKGNILERFSAQQFPDLHSELNLSSLELGDSALYFCASSVASGAINEQFFGPGTRLTVL.